These 25 T cell receptor beta chains were all obtained from the same sample, sequenced in a study of response to subunit inactivated influenza vaccine. TCRdb re-analysed the RT-PCR reads in MiXCR, keeping a single row per CDR3 protein. The sample lists about 310,000 distinct CDR3 sequences; around a fifth were seen once. Material: PBMCs from blood, obtained approximately 20 months after vaccination. The receptor source for this set is a man between 50 and 75 years old who received an inactivated influenza vaccine.

The chain employs TRBV6-2 or TRBV6-3 and TRBJ1-5; D is undetermined. The CDR3 covers 12 residues. V dropped 7 bases and J dropped 4 bases, with 8 bases sitting between them. Germline V lookup: CDR1 MNHEY, CDR2 SVGEGT. The CDR3: CASTDPNQPQHF. For the CDR3, the DNA is TGTGCCAGCACCGATCCAAATCAGCCCCAGCATTTT.

This clonotype ranks as large. The J gene is TRBJ1-1, the V gene TRBV7-9, with 9 bases fitting TRBD1. Germline loops: CDR1 SEHNR, CDR2 FQNEAQ (reference sequence). The CDR3 consists of 13 residues. The V and J ends lost 1 base and 10 bases, in that order; junction bases with no gene match: 4. CDR3 nucleotides: TGTGCCAGCAGCTTAGAACAGGGGGCATCAGCTTTCTTT. Translation gives CASSLEQGASAFF. The variable domain in full, completed from reference TRBV7-9 and TRBJ1-1, reads DTGVSQNPRHKITKRGQNVTFRCDPISEHNRLYWYRQTLGQGPEFLTYFQNEAQLEKSRLLSDRFSAERPKGSFSTLEIQRTEQGDSAMYLCASSLEQGASAFFGQGTRLTVV.

In this sample, this clonotype turned up a few times. The chain combines TRBV4-2 with TRBJ1-5; perhaps TRBD1 as D (6 bases). The CDR3 runs to 17 residues. With 4 bases removed from V and 1 base from J, the gap between germline ends came to 17 bases. Germline V gene lookup returns CDR1 LGHNA and CDR2 YNFKEQ. The CDR3 here is CASSPEGGRESNQPQHF. CDR3 bases: TGTGCCAGCAGCCCAGAAGGGGGACGTGAGAGCAATCAGCCCCAGCATTTT.

The gene calls are TRBV7-9 and TRBJ2-7, with D perhaps TRBD2 (6 bases). The CDR3 spans 13 residues. V shed 8 bases and J shed 5 bases, with 16 bases lying between them. The germline CDR1 and CDR2 sequences are SEHNR and FQNEAQ (reference sequence). The DNA of the CDR3 is TGTGCCAGCTCCGGGTGGGGGGAGGACGAGCAGTACTTC. It encodes CASSGWGEDEQYF.

This clonotype has a handful of counts. This sequence joins TRBV12-3 or TRBV12-4 and TRBJ1-1; D is unresolved. The CDR3 contains 13 residues. Trimming pared 3 bases from V and 1 base from J, leaving 6 bases between. DNA of the CDR3: TGTGCCAGCAGTTTTGTGGGGAACACTGAAGCTTTCTTT. This translates into CASSFVGNTEAFF.

The DNA of the CDR3 is TGCGCCAGCAGCCAAGATAGGGAGAACACCGGGGAGCTGTTTTTT. Its protein product is CASSQDRENTGELFF. The chain carries TRBV4-3 and TRBJ2-2; no definite D call. The CDR3 extends over 15 amino acids. V was cut by 0 bases and J by 1 base, with 6 bases left in between. Germline V lookup: CDR1 LGHNA, CDR2 YSLEER.

This clonotype was detected ten times or more. The chain recombines TRBV6-1 with TRBJ1-5, with no clear D. This CDR3 comprises 15 residues. V lost 5 bases and J lost 2, with 13 bases in between. In germline, CDR1 is MNHNS, CDR2 SASEGT. This CDR3 is CASSPRRSGNQPQHF. In DNA, the CDR3 is TGTGCCAGCAGTCCACGGAGGAGTGGCAATCAGCCCCAGCATTTT.

This clonotype was seen a few times. The J gene is TRBJ1-2, the V gene TRBV29-1; 8 nucleotides agree with TRBD1. V gave up 2 bases and J gave up 2 bases; unmatched junction bases: 1. Germline V CDR1 and CDR2: SQVTM, ANQGSEA. The CDR3 length is 13 residues. As DNA, the CDR3 is TGCAGCGTTGAAAGGGACAGGAACTATGGCTACACCTTC. Translation: CSVERDRNYGYTF.

This clonotype was counted ten times or more. The chain has TRBV7-2 and TRBJ1-4; 7 positions agree with TRBD1. The CDR3 runs to 16 residues. Germline V gene data show CDR1 as SGHTA and CDR2 as FQGNSA. J was trimmed by 8 bases and V by 0 bases; bases with no gene match: 9. Here the CDR3 DNA reads TGTGCCAGCAGCTTAGCGAAGGGACAGCTTGGCGAAAAACTGTTTTTT. Translated: CASSLAKGQLGEKLFF.

There are a few counts of this clonotype. V is TRBV12-3 or TRBV12-4 and J is TRBJ1-5, with 8 nucleotides matching TRBD1. Trimming at V came to 5 bases and at J to 2 bases, leaving 5 bases not matched to a gene. CDR3 size: 15 residues. Here the CDR3 DNA reads TGTGCCAGCAGTGCATCGGGACAGGGCAATCAGCCCCAGCATTTT. Translation gives CASSASGQGNQPQHF.

This sequence joins TRBV3-1 and TRBJ1-5, with D maybe TRBD1 (6 bases). The CDR3 is 15 amino acids. Germline lookup yields CDR1 LGHDT and CDR2 YNNKEL (reference sequence). The V gene lost 1 base and the J gene lost 2 bases, with 9 bases spanning the gap. DNA for the CDR3: TGTGCCAGCAGCCAAGGGACAGTTCGCAATCAGCCCCAGCATTTT. It translates to CASSQGTVRNQPQHF. The variable domain in full, with the rest retrieved from reference TRBV3-1 and TRBJ1-5, is DTAVSQTPKYLVTQMGNDKSIKCEQNLGHDTMYWYKQDSKKFLKIMFSYNNKELIINETVPNRFSPKSPDKAHLNLHINSLELGDSAVYFCASSQGTVRNQPQHFGDGTRLSIL.

The chain couples TRBV20-1 to TRBJ2-7; D may be TRBD2 (5 bases). This CDR3 is built from 14 residues. Germline values: CDR1 DFQATT, CDR2 SNEGSKA (reference sequence). Trimming removed 2 bases from V and 2 bases from J, with 13 bases in between. The CDR3 spells CSARTGGGPYEQYF. In nucleotides, the CDR3 is TGCAGTGCTAGAACGGGCGGAGGACCCTACGAGCAGTACTTC.

This chain uses TRBV10-3 with TRBJ2-7; TRBD1 agrees at 10 bases. The CDR3 covers 23 residues. Germline V gene data show CDR1 as ENHRY and CDR2 as SYGVKD. V trimming: 6 bases; J trimming: 3 bases; junction bases outside the gene matches: 32. The CDR3 DNA reads as TGTGCCATCAGCGCACCGGGAGAGGGGACAGGGGCCGCCTTGGAGACTCCCTACTACGAGCAGTACTTC. Encoded protein: CAISAPGEGTGAALETPYYEQYF.

This chain uses TRBV12-3 or TRBV12-4 with TRBJ1-2, with D unresolved. V was trimmed by 9 bases and J by 4 bases, leaving 15 bases between them. The CDR3 extends over 13 amino acids. CDR3 bases: TGTGCCAGACGAGAGATACAGACCTATGGCTACACCTTC. This translates into CARREIQTYGYTF.

This rearrangement joins TRBV15 to TRBJ2-7, with D tentatively TRBD2 (5 bases). The CDR3 length is 15 residues. The ends were cut back, 0 bases at V and 1 base at J, with 10 bases in the middle. CDR1 LNHNV and CDR2 YYDKDF come from the germline V gene (reference sequence). The CDR3 loop reads CATSRERVGSYEQYF. In DNA, the CDR3 is TGTGCCACCAGCAGAGAGAGGGTGGGGTCCTACGAGCAGTACTTC.

Only a few counts were recorded for this clonotype. V is TRBV19 and J is TRBJ2-1; D not certain. CDR1 and CDR2 (germline): LNHDA, SQIVND (reference sequence). CDR3 length: 14 residues. V was cut by 4 bases and J by 3 bases, with 10 bases left in between. The CDR3 nucleotides are TGTGCCAGTAGTAGGGCCGCCCTCTACAATGAGCAGTTCTTC. Residues: CASSRAALYNEQFF. Full variable domain (remainder filled in from reference TRBV19 and TRBJ2-1): DGGITQSPKYLFRKEGQNVTLSCEQNLNHDAMYWYRQDPGQGLRLIYYSQIVNDFQKGDIAEGYSVSREKKESFPLTVTSAQKNPTAFYLCASSRAALYNEQFFGPGTRLTVL.

Only a few counts were recorded for this clonotype. The chain links TRBV12-3 or TRBV12-4 to TRBJ1-2; TRBD1 aligns across 7 bases. Trimming took 6 bases from V and 5 from J; bases not matched to a gene: 9. The CDR3 length is 14 residues. The CDR3 loop is CASSLQGQPYGYTF. The DNA for the CDR3 is TGTGCCAGCAGCCTCCAGGGACAGCCGTATGGCTACACCTTC.

The rearrangement joins TRBV6-6 to TRBJ1-3; D remains unclear. Looked up from germline, CDR1 is MNHNY and CDR2 is SVGAGI (reference sequence). This CDR3 has 13 residues. The ends were cut back, 0 bases at V and 9 bases at J, with 9 bases in the middle. The CDR3 protein is CASSYSAQPTIYF. As DNA, the CDR3 is TGTGCCAGCAGTTACTCGGCACAGCCCACCATATATTTT.

This clonotype was seen ten or more times. The genes are TRBV4-3 and TRBJ1-2; the D is unclear. The germline V gene has CDR1 LGHNA and CDR2 YSLEER. The length of the CDR3 is 15 residues. V was shortened by 1 base and J by 0 bases, with 9 bases between the two germline ends. Here the CDR3 reads CASSQGVGTNYGYTF. CDR3 DNA sequence: TGCGCCAGCAGCCAAGGGGTAGGAACTAACTATGGCTACACCTTC.

Only a few counts were recorded for this clonotype. The chain recombines TRBV10-3 with TRBJ2-7; D could derive from TRBD1 or TRBD2 (5 bases each). Germline CDR1 and CDR2: ENHRY and SYGVKD. CDR3 length equals 15 residues. Between the trimmed V and J ends, which lost 8 bases and 0 bases, there was a span of 17 bases. CDR3 DNA sequence: TGTGCCATCCGGGGCAGAGCTTCCAACTCCTACGAGCAGTACTTC. Amino acids: CAIRGRASNSYEQYF.

As to this clonotype: In this CDR3 the conserved last residue, phenylalanine or tryptophan, is missing, so a read error is likely. The chain links TRBV20-1 to TRBJ2-3, with 10 bases aligning to TRBD2. Germline V CDR1 and CDR2: DFQATT, SNEGSKA (reference sequence). This CDR3 has 16 amino acids. Trimming at V came to 6 bases and at J to 1 base, leaving 10 bases not matched to a gene. DNA of the CDR3: TGCAGTGCCCCGGCTAGCGGGGGCCGAGGCACAGATACGCAGTATGTT. Protein: CSAPASGGRGTDTQYV.

The chain couples TRBV20-1 to TRBJ1-2, with 9 bases that match TRBD1. From germline, CDR1 is DFQATT and CDR2 SNEGSKA (reference sequence). The CDR3 sequence is 13 residues long. J was trimmed by 5 bases and V by 6 bases; bases with no gene match: 7. The CDR3 loop is CSAEGQGRYGYTF. In DNA form, the CDR3 reads TGCAGTGCCGAGGGACAGGGTCGGTATGGCTACACCTTC.

The V call is TRBV19, the J call TRBJ2-1, with D maybe TRBD2 (5 bases). Germline V gene lookup returns CDR1 LNHDA and CDR2 SQIVND (reference sequence). Between the trimmed V and J ends, which lost 0 bases and 0 bases, there was a span of 9 bases. This CDR3 region has 16 residues. Here the CDR3 reads CASSIDRRVSYNEQFF. The CDR3 DNA follows: TGTGCCAGTAGTATAGATCGGCGGGTCTCCTACAATGAGCAGTTCTTC.

This sequence joins TRBV5-1 and TRBJ2-2, with a weak D call TRBD2 (5 bases). Trimming removed 6 bases from V and 7 bases from J, with 10 bases in between. This CDR3 comprises 12 residues. Germline lookup yields CDR1 SGHRS and CDR2 YFSETQ. The CDR3 DNA follows: TGCGCCAGCACCTACGGGAACGGGGAGCTGTTTTTT. This sequence encodes CASTYGNGELFF.

This clonotype was counted only a few times. The CDR3 here is CASSSFGGSTDTQYF. As DNA, the CDR3 is TGTGCCAGCAGCAGTTTTGGCGGGAGCACAGATACGCAGTATTTT. The chain recombines TRBV3-1 with TRBJ2-3, with D possibly matching TRBD2 (5 bases). The germline CDR1 and CDR2 sequences are LGHDT and YNNKEL (reference sequence). Deletions cut 5 bases from V and 0 bases from J, with 12 bases between. The CDR3 covers 15 residues.